The present T cell receptor (beta chain) was sequenced within a study of beta chain features in type 1 diabetes. Germline V lookup: CDR1 MGHRA, CDR2 YSYEKL. V lost 3 bases and J lost 4; bases outside the gene matches: 6. The length of the CDR3 is 16 residues. The isolated RNA, all of it, was reverse transcribed, so expressed TCRB transcripts were what got sequenced. Sequencing of naive, central memory and regulatory T cell samples gave an average of around 3.8 million reads. Sequencing used immunoSEQ multiplex PCR; TCRdb keeps in-frame clones, though not all of them. The data show 450,000 or so clones, 9.5% to 12% seen once.

This TCR came from a woman between 18 and 29 years old in good health. What was sequenced was naive CD4+ T cells from blood. V usage is TRBV4-1 and J usage is TRBJ1-5, with 10 bases identical to TRBD1. The CDR3 DNA is TGCGCCAGCAGCCACAGACCGGGACAGGGGAATCAGCCCCAGCATTTT. Amino acids: CASSHRPGQGNQPQHF.